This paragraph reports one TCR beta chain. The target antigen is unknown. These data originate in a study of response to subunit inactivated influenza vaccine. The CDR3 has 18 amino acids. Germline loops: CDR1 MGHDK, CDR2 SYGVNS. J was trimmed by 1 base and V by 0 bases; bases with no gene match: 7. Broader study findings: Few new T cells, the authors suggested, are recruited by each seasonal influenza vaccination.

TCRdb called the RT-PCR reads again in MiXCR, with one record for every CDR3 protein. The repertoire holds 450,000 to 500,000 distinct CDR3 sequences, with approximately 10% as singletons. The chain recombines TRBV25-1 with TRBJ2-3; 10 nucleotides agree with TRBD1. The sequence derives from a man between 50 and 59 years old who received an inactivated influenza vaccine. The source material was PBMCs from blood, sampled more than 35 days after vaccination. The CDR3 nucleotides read TGTGCCAGCAGTGAATATTTCGGGACAGGGGTCGGCACAGATACGCAGTATTTT. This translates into CASSEYFGTGVGTDTQYF.